The entry below describes one T cell receptor beta chain. TCRdb's copy holds only in-frame clones and misses some; the assay was immunoSEQ multiplex PCR. The top ten hold around 0.13% of the sample, which has approximately 2.4 million clones, around 95% seen once. The germline gives CDR1 SGHRS, CDR2 YFSETQ. This CDR3 contains 16 residues. Trimming removed 0 bases at V and 3 bases at J, with 15 bases between. This entry comes from a study of shared clonotypes between healthy human individuals. The sample was naive CD4+ T cells sorted from blood. Subset defined: CD45RA+ positively selected. J is TRBJ1-1 and V is TRBV5-1; a weak D match, TRBD1 (6 bases). The TCR comes from a man between 18 and 29 years old in good health. CDR3 region: CASSLAGGAPDTEAFF. Written as DNA, the CDR3 is TGCGCCAGCAGCTTGGCCGGGGGGGCCCCGGACACTGAAGCTTTCTTT.